This TCR beta chain derives from a study of shared clonotypes between healthy human individuals. Naive CD8 populations comprised CD45RO-negative cells positively selected for CCR7, excluding terminally differentiated effector memory CD45RA+ cells. CDR3 size: 14 residues. CDR1 is SGHNT and CDR2 is YENEEA in the germline V gene. Germline trimming cut 5 bases from V and 7 bases from J; bases unmatched to any gene: 5. Libraries were prepared by immunoSEQ multiplex PCR; TCRdb keeps only in-frame clonotypes and omits some of them. Among about 2 million clones, approximately 95% were seen once, and the ten largest hold 1.2%.

Sequencing was carried out using naive CD8+ T cells sorted from blood. The chain recombines TRBV11-3 with TRBJ1-6; 7 bases align to TRBD1. This TCR derives from a man between 18 and 29 years old in good health. In nucleotides, the CDR3 is TGTGCCAGCAGCCCGGGACAGCCGAATTCACCCCTCCACTTT. Protein product: CASSPGQPNSPLHF.